Following are 17 T cell receptor beta chains from one sample sequenced in a study of shared T cell receptors in the human thymus. Measured with immunoSEQ multiplex PCR; TCRdb has only the in-frame clones, and not every one. The sample holds 700,000 or so clones, 70% to 90% seen once. The same sample was also used in a study of human thymus T cells.

Source material: thymocytes. Receptors originate from a girl under three years old with a congenital heart defect.

Regarding this clone: This sample includes further DNA sequences coding for the same CDR3. The chain recombines TRBV6-5 with TRBJ1-1; D is perhaps TRBD1 (5 bases). Germline-derived CDR1 and CDR2 are MNHEY and SVGAGI. CDR3 length: 12 amino acids. The ends were cut back, 8 bases at V and 2 bases at J, with 9 bases in the middle. CDR3 in DNA: TGTGCCAGCTCGGGGGGAAACACTGAAGCTTTCTTT. Translating gives CASSGGNTEAFF.

The chain uses TRBV6-5 and TRBJ2-7, with D unresolved. This CDR3 region has 15 residues. Trimming left V 0 bases short and J 2 bases short, with 11 bases between. Per germline, CDR1 MNHEY and CDR2 SVGAGI. The CDR3 reads CASSYSGRYPYEQYF. The DNA of the CDR3 is TGTGCCAGCAGTTACTCGGGCAGATACCCCTACGAGCAGTACTTC.

The chain employs TRBV30 and TRBJ2-7; perhaps TRBD2 as D (5 bases). The CDR3 covers 14 residues. Trimming took off 4 bases at V and 2 bases at J, with 15 bases between the two ends. From germline, CDR1 is GTSNPN and CDR2 SVGIG (reference sequence). DNA for the CDR3: TGTGCCTGGAACAAGTTCGGAGGACCCTACGAGCAGTACTTC. Protein sequence: CAWNKFGGPYEQYF.

This chain uses TRBV15 with TRBJ2-1; 9 bases are shared with TRBD1. Germline CDR1 reads LNHNV; CDR2 reads YYDKDF (reference sequence). Trimming took 1 base from V and 7 from J; bases not matched to a gene: 11. The CDR3 length is 17 residues. The CDR3 region is CATSRVEGTGSPNEQFF. The CDR3 DNA is TGTGCCACCAGCAGAGTAGAAGGGACAGGGAGTCCGAATGAGCAGTTCTTC.

This chain joins TRBV7-3 and TRBJ2-5; maybe TRBD2 (7 bases). Germline CDR1 reads SGHTA; CDR2 reads FQGTGA. CDR3 length: 21 amino acids. Trimming removed 1 base at V and 3 bases at J, with 30 bases between. The CDR3 sequence: CASSLIAGRGAIPDQEETQYF. DNA of the CDR3: TGTGCCAGCAGCTTAATAGCCGGACGGGGGGCTATTCCGGACCAAGAAGAGACCCAGTACTTC.

This chain links TRBV27 with TRBJ1-2; D call uncertain. Germline CDR1 and CDR2: MNHEY and SMNVEV (reference sequence). The CDR3 consists of 17 residues. The V gene lost 6 bases and the J gene lost 4 bases, with 24 bases spanning the gap. The chain's CDR3 is CASSRSTPKQKSYGYTF. CDR3 DNA sequence: TGTGCCAGCAGCCGAAGCACCCCGAAACAGAAAAGCTATGGCTACACCTTC.

The V and J genes are TRBV28 and TRBJ1-6, with 7 positions matching TRBD1. The CDR3 is made up of 16 amino acids. CDR1 MDHEN and CDR2 SYDVKM come from the germline V gene. The V and J ends lost 6 bases and 4 bases, in that order; junction bases with no gene match: 9. In DNA form, the CDR3 reads TGTGCCAGCAGGGCACGACAGGGATCGTATAATTCACCCCTCCACTTT. Translation: CASRARQGSYNSPLHF.

In its sample, this clone was seen a few times. V usage is TRBV30 and J usage is TRBJ1-3, with 7 bases identical to TRBD1. The J segment lost 0 bases and the V segment lost 0 bases, leaving 14 bases of the junction unmatched. Germline V gene sequence: CDR1 GTSNPN, CDR2 SVGIG (reference sequence). CDR3 size: 19 residues. The CDR3: CAWSVGLPTHRGSGNTIYF. DNA of the CDR3: TGTGCCTGGAGTGTCGGTCTCCCTACACACAGGGGCTCTGGAAACACCATATATTTT.

This clone occurred once. V gene TRBV7-9 combines with J gene TRBJ1-1; D not certain. The V gene lost 8 bases and the J gene lost 11 bases, with 21 bases spanning the gap. This CDR3 has 13 amino acids. Germline V lookup: CDR1 SEHNR, CDR2 FQNEAQ (reference sequence). The CDR3 protein is CASGPVFNHGAFF. CDR3 in DNA: TGTGCCAGCGGCCCAGTATTTAATCACGGGGCTTTCTTT.

The chain's CDR3 is CASNVIPGETGELFF. The CDR3, as DNA: TGCGCCAGCAATGTCATACCGGGGGAGACCGGGGAGCTGTTTTTT. This chain links TRBV5-1 with TRBJ2-2; weak D call: TRBD2 (6 bases). The CDR3 consists of 15 residues. The V end was cut by 6 bases, the J end by 5 bases, with 17 bases between. The germline CDR1 and CDR2 sequences are SGHRS and YFSETQ.

The rearrangement joins TRBV11-2 to TRBJ2-7; D call uncertain. The CDR3 is made up of 16 amino acids. Germline V CDR1 and CDR2: SGHAT, FQNNGV. The V end lost 4 bases, the J end lost 0 bases, and 16 bases lay between the germline ends. In nucleotides, the CDR3 is TGTGCCAGCAGCTCCCTCTACGTCACGAGCTCCTACGAGCAGTACTTC. Translated: CASSSLYVTSSYEQYF.

This clone was seen a few times. This chain connects TRBV27 to TRBJ2-7; tentative D call: TRBD2 (6 bases). V was clipped by 6 bases and J by 0 bases, with 12 bases between them. The CDR3 sequence is 14 residues long. Germline CDR1 is MNHEY and CDR2 is SMNVEV (reference sequence). Written as DNA, the CDR3 is TGTGCCAGCAGGGGAGGCACTTTCTCCTACGAGCAGTACTTC. This gives the protein CASRGGTFSYEQYF.

The chain uses TRBV30 and TRBJ2-5, with D maybe TRBD1 (5 bases). CDR1 and CDR2 (germline): GTSNPN, SVGIG (reference sequence). This CDR3 has 15 amino acids. V was clipped by 0 bases and J by 2 bases, with 13 bases between them. As DNA, the CDR3 is TGTGCCTGGAGTGTCGGCAGGGCAGGGCAAGAGACCCAGTACTTC. Residues: CAWSVGRAGQETQYF. The variable domain in full, with the rest retrieved from reference TRBV30 and TRBJ2-5, is SQTIHQWPATLVQPVGSPLSLECTVEGTSNPNLYWYRQAAGRGLQLLFYSVGIGQISSEVPQNLSASRPQDRQFILSSKKLLLSDSGFYLCAWSVGRAGQETQYFGPGTRLLVL.

This chain connects TRBV5-1 to TRBJ2-3, with TRBD2 matching over 8 bases. Trimming cost V 1 base and J 0 bases; bases outside gene matches: 16. This CDR3 is built from 20 residues. From germline, CDR1 is SGHRS and CDR2 YFSETQ. The CDR3 here is CASSLLRLVRLAPSTDTQYF. DNA of the CDR3: TGCGCCAGCAGCTTGCTCAGGCTGGTCAGACTAGCGCCTAGCACAGATACGCAGTATTTT.

The chain recombines TRBV6-1 with TRBJ1-1; TRBD1 might be the D (5 bases). The germline V and J ends were trimmed by 8 bases and 3 bases, with 19 bases remaining between them. The CDR3 runs to 15 residues. Germline assignment: CDR1 MNHNS and CDR2 SASEGT. CDR3 nucleotides: TGTGCCAGCCATCCGTCGGTTTTAGGGGACACTGAAGCTTTCTTT. This encodes CASHPSVLGDTEAFF.

This clone was seen a few times. The rearrangement links TRBV2 to TRBJ1-1, with 7 bases matching TRBD1. Germline V gene data show CDR1 as SNHLY and CDR2 as FYNNEI. The CDR3 loop spans 15 amino acids. J gave up 0 bases and V 6 bases, and 7 bases lay outside the gene matches. The CDR3: CASRGQPKLNTEAFF. In nucleotides, the CDR3 is TGTGCCAGCAGGGGACAGCCGAAGTTGAACACTGAAGCTTTCTTT.

J is TRBJ1-6 and V is TRBV6-1; D call uncertain. The CDR3 runs 15 residues. Trimming removed 7 bases at V and 8 bases at J, with 18 bases between. Germline V lookup: CDR1 MNHNS, CDR2 SASEGT. The CDR3 sequence is CASILDGLMYSPLHF. CDR3 in DNA: TGTGCCAGCATCTTAGATGGGCTCATGTATTCACCCCTCCACTTT.